These T cell receptor beta chains were read from a single sample in a study of graft-versus-host responses after intestinal transplantation. Their target antigens are unknown. TCRdb's copy holds only in-frame clones and misses some; the assay was immunoSEQ multiplex PCR. The sample records roughly 110,000 clones, around nine tenths being singletons. The sample consisted of unstimulated CD4+ T cells sorted from spleen or lymph node cells, taken before transplant. The receptors stem from a human donor who was the organ donor for an intestinal transplant. The CDR3 runs from the conserved cysteine through the conserved F or W. The order of the fields is CDR3 DNA, CDR3 protein, clone size, D gene, V gene, J gene. The D gene is left open where the match is weak. A row's size may be missing; if present it is once, few, many or a size class.

CDR3 DNA: TGTGCCAGCAGCTATAAACGAGCGGGTCTCCGCACAGATACGCAGTATTTT
CDR3 protein: CASSYKRAGLRTDTQYF
clone size: -
D gene: -
V gene: TRBV13
J gene: TRBJ2-3

CDR3 DNA: TGTGCCAGCAACCCAATCCCCGCAGATACGCAGTATTTT
CDR3 protein: CASNPIPADTQYF
clone size: -
D gene: -
V gene: TRBV9
J gene: TRBJ2-3

CDR3 DNA: TGTGCCAGCAGCTTGATGACTGGCGACGGTTCCTACGAGCAGTACTTC
CDR3 protein: CASSLMTGDGSYEQYF
clone size: -
D gene: -
V gene: TRBV5-4
J gene: TRBJ2-7

CDR3 DNA: TGTGCCAGCAGCTTTACCGGGACAGGGGCCTTGTGGAAGACTGAAGCTTTCTTT
CDR3 protein: CASSFTGTGALWKTEAFF
clone size: -
D gene: TRBD1
V gene: TRBV5-5
J gene: TRBJ1-1

CDR3 DNA: TGCAGTGCTAGAGAGTTTTCCGAGCAGTTCTTC
CDR3 protein: CSAREFSEQFF
clone size: -
D gene: -
V gene: TRBV20-1
J gene: TRBJ2-1

CDR3 DNA: TGTGCCAGTACCACGGCCCGGGACAGACACTATGGCTACACCTTC
CDR3 protein: CASTTARDRHYGYTF
clone size: -
D gene: TRBD1
V gene: TRBV19
J gene: TRBJ1-2

CDR3 DNA: TGTGCCAGCAGCCCAGCGACGGTAGCGGGTGTAGCGCAGTATTTT
CDR3 protein: CASSPATVAGVAQYF
clone size: -
D gene: TRBD2
V gene: TRBV11-2
J gene: TRBJ2-3

CDR3 DNA: TGTGCCAGTTGCCGGGGGACAGGGGGAAACACCATATATTTT
CDR3 protein: CASCRGTGGNTIYF
clone size: -
D gene: TRBD1
V gene: TRBV7-9
J gene: TRBJ1-3

CDR3 DNA: TGTGCCAGCAGCAGGGGCCGGTCGTATGGCTACACCTTC
CDR3 protein: CASSRGRSYGYTF
clone size: -
D gene: -
V gene: TRBV5-6
J gene: TRBJ1-2

CDR3 DNA: TGTGCCAGTAGTATAAGTTGGCTAGCGGGAGGACGGGATGAGCAGTTCTTC
CDR3 protein: CASSISWLAGGRDEQFF
clone size: -
D gene: TRBD2
V gene: TRBV19
J gene: TRBJ2-1

CDR3 DNA: TGTGCCAGCAGTTTTAGTAGGGGGAACGAGCAGTACTTC
CDR3 protein: CASSFSRGNEQYF
clone size: -
D gene: -
V gene: TRBV27
J gene: TRBJ2-7

CDR3 DNA: TGTGCCAGCAGCCCACGAAAGACATCGACTAGCGGGAGGAAAGTTTCCTACAATGAGCAGTTCTTC
CDR3 protein: CASSPRKTSTSGRKVSYNEQFF
clone size: -
D gene: TRBD2
V gene: TRBV7-8
J gene: TRBJ2-1

CDR3 DNA: TGTGCCAGCAGTGACGGTCCCGGGACAGGGGGCAGTAACTATGGCTACACCTTC
CDR3 protein: CASSDGPGTGGSNYGYTF
clone size: few
D gene: TRBD1
V gene: TRBV6-1
J gene: TRBJ1-2

CDR3 DNA: TGTGCCAGCTCACCTCGTAAGAACAGGGAAAAACTGTTTTTT
CDR3 protein: CASSPRKNREKLFF
clone size: -
D gene: -
V gene: TRBV18
J gene: TRBJ1-4

CDR3 DNA: TGTGCCAGCAGTCCCTCCGACGTAGGCGAAAAACTGTTTTTT
CDR3 protein: CASSPSDVGEKLFF
clone size: -
D gene: -
V gene: TRBV28
J gene: TRBJ1-4

CDR3 DNA: TGCGCCAGCAGCCAAGATGTATCCATTAACTATGGCTACACCTTC
CDR3 protein: CASSQDVSINYGYTF
clone size: -
D gene: -
V gene: TRBV4-1
J gene: TRBJ1-2

CDR3 DNA: TGCGCCAGCAGCGGCGGACTAGCGGGATTCACAGATACGCAGTATTTT
CDR3 protein: CASSGGLAGFTDTQYF
clone size: -
D gene: TRBD2
V gene: TRBV5-1
J gene: TRBJ2-3

CDR3 DNA: TGTGCCAGCAGCTTAGGACCACCCTCCTACAATGAGCAGTTCTTC
CDR3 protein: CASSLGPPSYNEQFF
clone size: -
D gene: -
V gene: TRBV7-2
J gene: TRBJ2-1

CDR3 DNA: TGCGCCAGCAGCTTGGTAGCGACCCAATATGGCTACACCTTC
CDR3 protein: CASSLVATQYGYTF
clone size: -
D gene: -
V gene: TRBV5-1
J gene: TRBJ1-2

CDR3 DNA: TGTGCCAGCAGTCGGGACAGGAGCTCCTACGAGCAGTACTTC
CDR3 protein: CASSRDRSSYEQYF
clone size: -
D gene: TRBD1
V gene: TRBV6-5
J gene: TRBJ2-7

CDR3 DNA: TGTGCCTGGAGTGGGGGGGGTCCAGATACGCAGTATTTT
CDR3 protein: CAWSGGGPDTQYF
clone size: -
D gene: TRBD2
V gene: TRBV30
J gene: TRBJ2-3

CDR3 DNA: TGTGCCAGCAGCGCCAACGACAGGGCTCCGCAGTATTTT
CDR3 protein: CASSANDRAPQYF
clone size: -
D gene: TRBD1
V gene: TRBV9
J gene: TRBJ2-3

CDR3 DNA: TGTGCCAGCAGCCCACGCGGCGGGGTGGACACTGAAGCTTTCTTT
CDR3 protein: CASSPRGGVDTEAFF
clone size: -
D gene: -
V gene: TRBV5-5
J gene: TRBJ1-1

CDR3 DNA: TGCGCCAGCAGCTTGGAGCACAACACTGAAGCTTTCTTT
CDR3 protein: CASSLEHNTEAFF
clone size: -
D gene: -
V gene: TRBV5-1
J gene: TRBJ1-1

CDR3 DNA: TGTGCCAGTAGTATAGGTGAACAGGGGGAAGCTTTCTTT
CDR3 protein: CASSIGEQGEAFF
clone size: -
D gene: TRBD1
V gene: TRBV19
J gene: TRBJ1-1

CDR3 DNA: TGCGCCAGCAGCTTGGACAGCACCACAGATACGCAGTATTTT
CDR3 protein: CASSLDSTTDTQYF
clone size: -
D gene: -
V gene: TRBV5-1
J gene: TRBJ2-3

CDR3 DNA: TGTGCCAGCAGCCAAGCATTTGGACGTTCCTCTGGAAACACCATATATTTT
CDR3 protein: CASSQAFGRSSGNTIYF
clone size: once
D gene: -
V gene: TRBV14
J gene: TRBJ1-3

CDR3 DNA: TGTGCCAGCAGCACGACAGATACGCAGTATTTT
CDR3 protein: CASSTTDTQYF
clone size: -
D gene: -
V gene: TRBV5-6
J gene: TRBJ2-3

CDR3 DNA: TGTGCCAGCTCACCGTTGCTACTAGCGGGAGGCGAAGAGACCCAGTACTTC
CDR3 protein: CASSPLLLAGGEETQYF
clone size: -
D gene: TRBD2
V gene: TRBV18
J gene: TRBJ2-5

CDR3 DNA: TGTGCCAGCAGCCAGATAGGGGGCGCTGGGGCCAACGTCCTGACTTTC
CDR3 protein: CASSQIGGAGANVLTF
clone size: -
D gene: TRBD1
V gene: TRBV14
J gene: TRBJ2-6

CDR3 DNA: TGTGCCTGGAGTTCGGGGCCTTTAAATCAGCCCCAGCATTTT
CDR3 protein: CAWSSGPLNQPQHF
clone size: -
D gene: -
V gene: TRBV30
J gene: TRBJ1-5

CDR3 DNA: TGTGCCAGTAGTATTCAAGGATTCTACAATGAGCAGTTCTTC
CDR3 protein: CASSIQGFYNEQFF
clone size: -
D gene: -
V gene: TRBV19
J gene: TRBJ2-1

CDR3 DNA: TGTGCCAGCAGTTACTCGACAGGTCAGCCCCAGCATTTT
CDR3 protein: CASSYSTGQPQHF
clone size: -
D gene: -
V gene: TRBV6-6
J gene: TRBJ1-5

CDR3 DNA: TGTGCCAGTAGTCCCGGGACGGAAGAGACCCAGTACTTC
CDR3 protein: CASSPGTEETQYF
clone size: -
D gene: -
V gene: TRBV19
J gene: TRBJ2-5

CDR3 DNA: TGTGCCAGCAGCTTTAGCGGGAGTTACTCCAATGAGCAGTTCTTC
CDR3 protein: CASSFSGSYSNEQFF
clone size: -
D gene: TRBD2
V gene: TRBV7-9
J gene: TRBJ2-1

CDR3 DNA: TGTGCCAGCAGCCCAGACCTGGGGCCGACGAACACCGGGGAGCTGTTTTTT
CDR3 protein: CASSPDLGPTNTGELFF
clone size: once
D gene: -
V gene: TRBV25-1
J gene: TRBJ2-2

CDR3 DNA: TGTGCCAGCAGCCTACGGAGAGGCGGGGGAGAAAAACTGTTTTTT
CDR3 protein: CASSLRRGGGEKLFF
clone size: -
D gene: -
V gene: TRBV7-9
J gene: TRBJ1-4

CDR3 DNA: TGTGCCAGCTCACAGACTGGGATAGGTGACAATGAGCAGTTCTTC
CDR3 protein: CASSQTGIGDNEQFF
clone size: -
D gene: -
V gene: TRBV18
J gene: TRBJ2-1

CDR3 DNA: TGTGCCAGCTCACCATCTGCCAGCACAGATACGCAGTATTTT
CDR3 protein: CASSPSASTDTQYF
clone size: -
D gene: -
V gene: TRBV18
J gene: TRBJ2-3

CDR3 DNA: TGTGCCACCAGCAGAGACAGACTAGCGGGAGGCATTCAGTACTTC
CDR3 protein: CATSRDRLAGGIQYF
clone size: once
D gene: TRBD2
V gene: TRBV15
J gene: TRBJ2-4